Only a few counts were recorded for the clone carrying this T cell receptor beta chain. Its specificity is not known. Repertoires were generated with immunoSEQ multiplex PCR, while TCRdb's copy carries only in-frame clones and drops some. Of some 12,000 clones listed, roughly 77% are singletons. The data stem from a study of OX40 agonist ivuxolimab in advanced cancers. Study overall: Of the patients, three showed partial responses, one with hepatocellular carcinoma and two with cutaneous melanoma.

The CDR3 is 15 amino acids. V gave up 1 base and J gave up 2 bases; unmatched junction bases: 4. Per germline, CDR1 SNHLY and CDR2 FYNNEI. Overall study results and limits: In general, CD8+ T cells held more expanded clones than CD4+ did, on average.

The sample consisted of CD4+ or CD8+ T cells sorted from blood, taken in a trial of the OX40 agonist ivuxolimab. This TCR came from an adult with an advanced solid tumor such as melanoma, head and neck, liver or kidney cancer. The chain carries TRBV2 and TRBJ2-5; 7 bases are shared with TRBD1. CDR3 nucleotide sequence: TGTGCCAGCAGTGAAGAGGGGGACAGTCAAGAGACCCAGTACTTC. Translation: CASSEEGDSQETQYF.